The rows below give T cell receptor beta chains drawn from one sample of a study of radiation and T cells in renal cell carcinoma. TCRdb's table, derived via immunoSEQ multiplex PCR, lists solely in-frame clones and lacks some. The sample records about 150,000 clones, about nine tenths being singletons. The sample consisted of blood, taken from a patient whose treatment included radiotherapy and nephrectomy. These receptor sequences come from a woman between 50 and 59 years old with renal cell carcinoma. Each CDR3 is given with its conserved first and last residue. A D gene is named only where the DNA matches it firmly.

D gene: .
V gene: TRBV19
J gene: TRBJ2-1
CDR3 protein: CASSRGHPYNEQFF

D gene: .
V gene: TRBV7-8
J gene: TRBJ2-5
CDR3 protein: CASSPRGLKQETQYF

D gene: .
V gene: TRBV11-3
J gene: TRBJ1-1
CDR3 protein: CASSTESTTEAFF

D gene: .
V gene: TRBV6-1
J gene: TRBJ1-2
CDR3 protein: CASSEFTQGGYTF

D gene: .
V gene: TRBV30
J gene: TRBJ2-3
CDR3 protein: CAWSVLTGPREYF

D gene: .
V gene: TRBV30
J gene: TRBJ2-7
CDR3 protein: CAWKETYYYEQYF

D gene: TRBD1
V gene: TRBV18
J gene: TRBJ1-4
CDR3 protein: CASSPGTGAEEKLFF

D gene: .
V gene: TRBV19
J gene: TRBJ2-6
CDR3 protein: CASTIWRAGANVLTF

D gene: .
V gene: TRBV7-9
J gene: TRBJ2-3
CDR3 protein: CASSPSPRFASTDTQYF

D gene: .
V gene: TRBV14
J gene: TRBJ2-7
CDR3 protein: CASSRTRAEQYF

D gene: .
V gene: TRBV4-1
J gene: TRBJ1-5
CDR3 protein: CASSQDQGLGNQPQHF

D gene: .
V gene: TRBV11-2
J gene: TRBJ1-1
CDR3 protein: CASSFLNTEAFF

D gene: .
V gene: TRBV29-1
J gene: TRBJ2-3
CDR3 protein: CSVLTRSGTDTQYF

D gene: TRBD1
V gene: TRBV2
J gene: TRBJ2-7
CDR3 protein: CASSEQQGAVEQYF

D gene: .
V gene: TRBV4-1
J gene: TRBJ2-1
CDR3 protein: CASSPWPGEQFF

D gene: .
V gene: TRBV30
J gene: TRBJ1-5
CDR3 protein: CAWSNAIHSNQPQHF

D gene: .
V gene: TRBV15
J gene: TRBJ1-1
CDR3 protein: CATSPQGRGMNTEAFF

D gene: TRBD1
V gene: TRBV4-1
J gene: TRBJ1-4
CDR3 protein: CASSQVTGGNEKLFF

D gene: .
V gene: TRBV2
J gene: TRBJ1-5
CDR3 protein: CASELPNQPQHF

D gene: TRBD2
V gene: TRBV7-3
J gene: TRBJ2-3
CDR3 protein: CASSLPGSGGANTQYF

D gene: TRBD2
V gene: TRBV4-1
J gene: TRBJ2-3
CDR3 protein: CASSQERTSGSTDTQYF

D gene: .
V gene: TRBV30
J gene: TRBJ1-4
CDR3 protein: CAWAFGGAREKLFF

D gene: .
V gene: TRBV5-1
J gene: TRBJ1-1
CDR3 protein: CASSLEDGLTFF

D gene: .
V gene: TRBV25-1
J gene: TRBJ2-2
CDR3 protein: CASSRTGKIPGELFF

D gene: .
V gene: TRBV15
J gene: TRBJ2-1
CDR3 protein: CATSPWTGEYNEQFF

D gene: .
V gene: TRBV7-9
J gene: TRBJ1-1
CDR3 protein: CASRFKTANTEAFF

D gene: .
V gene: TRBV15
J gene: TRBJ2-5
CDR3 protein: CATSSVWETQYF

D gene: .
V gene: TRBV27
J gene: TRBJ1-1
CDR3 protein: CASSSGPLKGVNTEAFF

D gene: .
V gene: TRBV5-6
J gene: TRBJ2-3
CDR3 protein: CASSIGITDTQYF

D gene: .
V gene: TRBV25-1
J gene: TRBJ1-1
CDR3 protein: CASSVKQQSEAFF

D gene: .
V gene: TRBV19
J gene: TRBJ2-2
CDR3 protein: CASSTSGHSYGELFF

D gene: TRBD1
V gene: TRBV18
J gene: TRBJ2-2
CDR3 protein: CASSPPTGLATGELFF

D gene: TRBD1
V gene: TRBV30
J gene: TRBJ1-6
CDR3 protein: CAWSDRGHNSPLHF

D gene: .
V gene: TRBV7-9
J gene: TRBJ1-2
CDR3 protein: CASSQLNGYTF

D gene: .
V gene: TRBV14
J gene: TRBJ2-1
CDR3 protein: CASSRVGTYNEQFF

D gene: .
V gene: TRBV6-5
J gene: TRBJ1-4
CDR3 protein: CASSYSTGTNEKLFF

D gene: .
V gene: TRBV5-1
J gene: TRBJ1-2
CDR3 protein: CASSWASLRGYGYTF

D gene: .
V gene: TRBV7-9
J gene: TRBJ2-3
CDR3 protein: CASSLSGSTTDTQYF

D gene: .
V gene: TRBV19
J gene: TRBJ1-3
CDR3 protein: CASSTGGSGNTIYF

D gene: TRBD2
V gene: TRBV7-6
J gene: TRBJ2-7
CDR3 protein: CASSSKSGGSSYEQYF

D gene: TRBD2
V gene: TRBV6-6
J gene: TRBJ2-7
CDR3 protein: CASTLAEVYEQYF

D gene: .
V gene: TRBV5-1
J gene: TRBJ1-2
CDR3 protein: CASSLEGGSPGYTF

D gene: .
V gene: TRBV30
J gene: .
CDR3 protein: CAWTPNPYEQYF

D gene: TRBD2
V gene: TRBV19
J gene: TRBJ2-3
CDR3 protein: CASRLASGGTDTQYF